This TCR beta chain stems from a study of blood T cells in healthy people across ages. With V trimmed by 1 base and J by 1 base, 12 bases remained unmatched. CDR1 and CDR2 from the germline V gene are LGHDT and YNNKEL (reference sequence). The CDR3 sequence is 22 residues long. A J-beta primer mix and a sample-barcoded 5' primer were used in a second PCR of about 6 to 12 cycles. One entry per CDR3 protein, called by TCRdb with MiXCR from the 5' RACE reads. Of hundreds of thousands of distinct CDR3 sequences in the sample, about 61% were seen once. Sequencing was carried out using blood. The rearrangement uses TRBV3-1 and TRBJ2-2; TRBD2 matches at 16 bases. The sequence was collected from a man in his forties in good health. DNA of the CDR3: TGTGCCAGCAGCCAAGGACCCGGGACTAGCGGGGGGGCCGCATGGAACACCGGGGAGCTGTTTTTT. This translates into CASSQGPGTSGGAAWNTGELFF.